These 6 T cell receptor beta chains came from one sample sequenced in a study of blood T cell repertoires in COVID-19. Sequenced by immunoSEQ multiplex PCR; TCRdb stores in-frame clones only, minus some. This sample has around 220,000 clones, with roughly 90% found just once. The material sequenced was PBMCs or T cells enriched from blood (not recorded which). These receptors were obtained from a woman in her twenties or thirties with acute COVID-19.

The chain carries TRBV28 and TRBJ1-6, with TRBD1 matching over 9 bases. Germline loops: CDR1 MDHEN, CDR2 SYDVKM. The CDR3 extends over 15 amino acids. V gave up 3 bases and J gave up 7 bases; unmatched junction bases: 4. CDR3 sequence reads: CASSFGTGNNSPLHF. In nucleotides, the CDR3 is TGTGCCAGCAGTTTCGGGACAGGGAACAATTCACCCCTCCACTTT.

The sample holds one count of this clone. The V gene is TRBV10-3, the J gene TRBJ1-2; D is unresolved. The CDR3 runs 14 residues. V lost 1 base to trimming and J lost 7 bases, with 13 bases between them. Germline CDR1 ENHRY, CDR2 SYGVKD. The CDR3: CAISEFEGVSGYTF. Here the CDR3 DNA reads TGTGCCATCAGTGAGTTCGAGGGTGTAAGTGGCTACACCTTC.

The chain employs TRBV9 and TRBJ1-6, with TRBD1 matching 8 bases. CDR3 size: 15 residues. Germline CDR1 reads SGDLS; CDR2 reads YYNGEE. J lost 7 bases, V lost 5 bases, and 8 bases had no gene match. CDR3 sequence (DNA): TGTGCCAGCAGTCACCGGACAGGGTCAAATTCACCCCTCCACTTT. Translating gives CASSHRTGSNSPLHF.

The rearrangement links TRBV5-4 to TRBJ2-2; TRBD1 agrees at 7 bases. The CDR3 totals 16 residues. Germline CDR1 and CDR2: SGHNT and YYREEE (reference sequence). V lost 1 base to trimming and J lost 7 bases; unmatched junction nucleotides: 10. The CDR3 DNA reads TGTGCCAGCAGCTTGTCGGGACAGACGAAGAGCGGGGAGCTGTTTTTT. Translating it yields CASSLSGQTKSGELFF.

The rearrangement joins TRBV11-3 to TRBJ2-2, with TRBD1 matching over 9 bases. The trim removed 11 bases at V and 2 bases at J, leaving 3 bases unmatched. This CDR3 has 13 amino acids. Germline loops: CDR1 SGHNT, CDR2 YENEEA. The CDR3 DNA sequence: TGTGCCTCGGGACAGGGCAACACCGGGGAGCTGTTTTTT. Translated: CASGQGNTGELFF.

The chain recombines TRBV29-1 with TRBJ2-1, with 10 bases aligning to TRBD1. In germline, CDR1 is SQVTM, CDR2 ANQGSEA. The CDR3 has 14 residues. Trimming at V came to 2 bases and at J to 7 bases, leaving 5 bases not matched to a gene. CDR3 in amino acids: CSVERDRGLNEQFF. The CDR3 DNA is TGCAGCGTTGAAAGGGACAGGGGCCTTAATGAGCAGTTCTTC.